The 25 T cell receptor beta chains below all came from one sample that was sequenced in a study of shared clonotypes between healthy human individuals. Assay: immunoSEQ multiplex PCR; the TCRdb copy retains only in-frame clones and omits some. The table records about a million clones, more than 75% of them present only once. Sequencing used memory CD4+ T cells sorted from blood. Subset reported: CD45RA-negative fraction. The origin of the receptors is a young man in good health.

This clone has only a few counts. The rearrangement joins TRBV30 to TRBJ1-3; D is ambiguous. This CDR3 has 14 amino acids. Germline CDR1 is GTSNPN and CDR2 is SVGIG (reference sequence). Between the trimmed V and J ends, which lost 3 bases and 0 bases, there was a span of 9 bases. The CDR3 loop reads CAWRGSTSGNTIYF. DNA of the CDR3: TGTGCCTGGAGGGGGTCGACCTCTGGAAACACCATATATTTT.

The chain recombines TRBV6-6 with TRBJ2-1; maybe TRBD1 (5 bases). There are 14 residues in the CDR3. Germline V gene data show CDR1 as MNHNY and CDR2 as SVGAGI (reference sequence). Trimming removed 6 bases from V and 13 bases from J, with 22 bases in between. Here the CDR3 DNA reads TGTGCCAGCAGCTATGGGGCAGAGAATAGCCCCCAGTTCTTC. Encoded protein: CASSYGAENSPQFF.

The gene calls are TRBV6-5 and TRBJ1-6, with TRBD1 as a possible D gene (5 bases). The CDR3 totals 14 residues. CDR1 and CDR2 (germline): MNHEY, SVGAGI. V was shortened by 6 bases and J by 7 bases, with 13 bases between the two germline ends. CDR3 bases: TGTGCCAGCAGCAGGGACCGATGGAATTCACCCCTCCACTTT. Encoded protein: CASSRDRWNSPLHF.

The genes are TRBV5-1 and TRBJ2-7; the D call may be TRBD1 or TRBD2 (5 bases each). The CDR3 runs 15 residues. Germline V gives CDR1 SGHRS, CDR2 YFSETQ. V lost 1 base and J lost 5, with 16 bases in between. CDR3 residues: CASSLMGEFYHEQYF. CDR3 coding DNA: TGCGCCAGCAGCTTGATGGGGGAATTTTACCACGAGCAGTACTTC.

CDR3 residues: CASSLTGGYQETQYF. DNA for the CDR3: TGTGCCAGCAGCTTAACAGGGGGCTACCAAGAGACCCAGTACTTC. The rearrangement uses TRBV13 and TRBJ2-5; 9 nucleotides line up with TRBD1. Germline lookup yields CDR1 PRHDT and CDR2 FYEKMQ (reference sequence). The CDR3 totals 15 residues. The trim removed 2 bases at V and 0 bases at J, leaving 1 base unmatched.

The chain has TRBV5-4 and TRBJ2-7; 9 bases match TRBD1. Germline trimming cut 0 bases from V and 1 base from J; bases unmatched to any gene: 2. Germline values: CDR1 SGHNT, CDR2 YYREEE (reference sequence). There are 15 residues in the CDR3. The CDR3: CASSLGGQGSYEQYF. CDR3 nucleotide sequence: TGTGCCAGCAGCTTGGGTGGACAGGGGTCCTACGAGCAGTACTTC.

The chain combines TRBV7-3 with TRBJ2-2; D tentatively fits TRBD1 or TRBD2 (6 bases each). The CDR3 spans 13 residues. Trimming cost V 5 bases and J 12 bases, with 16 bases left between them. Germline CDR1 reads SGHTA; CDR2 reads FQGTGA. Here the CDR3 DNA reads TGTGCCAGCAGCACCAACAGGGAGGAGAAGCTGTTTTTT. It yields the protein CASSTNREEKLFF.

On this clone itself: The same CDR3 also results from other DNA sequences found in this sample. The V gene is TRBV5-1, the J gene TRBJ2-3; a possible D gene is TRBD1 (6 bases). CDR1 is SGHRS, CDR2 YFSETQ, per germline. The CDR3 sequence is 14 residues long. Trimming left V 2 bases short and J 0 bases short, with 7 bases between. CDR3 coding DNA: TGCGCCAGCAGCTTAACAGGGAGCACAGATACGCAGTATTTT. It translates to CASSLTGSTDTQYF.

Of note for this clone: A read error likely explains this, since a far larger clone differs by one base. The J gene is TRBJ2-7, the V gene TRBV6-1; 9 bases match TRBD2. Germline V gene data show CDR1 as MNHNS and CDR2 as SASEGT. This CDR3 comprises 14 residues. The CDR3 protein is CASNPLAGSYEQHF. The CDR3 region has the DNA TGTGCCAGCAACCCACTAGCGGGCTCCTACGAGCAGCACTTC.

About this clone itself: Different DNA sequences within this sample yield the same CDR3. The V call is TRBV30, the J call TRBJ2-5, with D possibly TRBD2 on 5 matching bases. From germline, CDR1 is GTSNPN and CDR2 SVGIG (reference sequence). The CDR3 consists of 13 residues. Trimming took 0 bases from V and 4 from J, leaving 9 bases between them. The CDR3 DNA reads TGTGCCTGGAGTGTACAGCTAGCAGAGACCCAGTACTTC. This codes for CAWSVQLAETQYF.

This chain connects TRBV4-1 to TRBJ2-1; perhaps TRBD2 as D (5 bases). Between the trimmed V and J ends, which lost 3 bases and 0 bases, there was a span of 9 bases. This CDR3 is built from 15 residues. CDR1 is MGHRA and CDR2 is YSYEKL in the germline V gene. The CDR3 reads CASSHGLLSYNEQFF. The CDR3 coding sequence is TGCGCCAGCAGCCACGGACTCCTCTCCTACAATGAGCAGTTCTTC.

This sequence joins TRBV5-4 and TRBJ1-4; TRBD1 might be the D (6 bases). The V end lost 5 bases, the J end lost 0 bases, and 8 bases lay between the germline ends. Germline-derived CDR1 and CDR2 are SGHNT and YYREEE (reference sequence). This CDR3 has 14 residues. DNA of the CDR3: TGTGCCAGCAGTCCAGGGGCAACTAATGAAAAACTGTTTTTT. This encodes CASSPGATNEKLFF. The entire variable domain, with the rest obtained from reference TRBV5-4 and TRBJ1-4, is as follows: ETGVTQSPTHLIKTRGQQVTLRCSSQSGHNTVSWYQQALGQGPQFIFQYYREEENGRGNFPPRFSGLQFPNYSSELNVNALELDDSALYLCASSPGATNEKLFFGSGTQLSVL.

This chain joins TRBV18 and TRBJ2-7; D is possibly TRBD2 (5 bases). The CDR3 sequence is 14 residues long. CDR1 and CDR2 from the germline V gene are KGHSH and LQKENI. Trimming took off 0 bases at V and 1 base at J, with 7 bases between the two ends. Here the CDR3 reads CASSPPRVSYEQYF. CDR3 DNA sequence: TGTGCCAGCTCACCACCGAGGGTATCCTACGAGCAGTACTTC.

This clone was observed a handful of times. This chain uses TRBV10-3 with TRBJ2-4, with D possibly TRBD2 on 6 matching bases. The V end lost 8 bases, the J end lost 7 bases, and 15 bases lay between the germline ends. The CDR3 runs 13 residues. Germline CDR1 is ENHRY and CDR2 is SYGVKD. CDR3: CAIGGTGENIQYF. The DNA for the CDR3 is TGTGCCATCGGCGGGACGGGAGAGAACATTCAGTACTTC.

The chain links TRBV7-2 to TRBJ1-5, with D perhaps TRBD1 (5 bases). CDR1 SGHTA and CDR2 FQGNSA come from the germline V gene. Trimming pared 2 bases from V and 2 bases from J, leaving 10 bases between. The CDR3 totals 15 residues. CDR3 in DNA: TGTGCCAGCAGCTTACGCAGGGCGGGCAATCAGCCCCAGCATTTT. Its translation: CASSLRRAGNQPQHF.

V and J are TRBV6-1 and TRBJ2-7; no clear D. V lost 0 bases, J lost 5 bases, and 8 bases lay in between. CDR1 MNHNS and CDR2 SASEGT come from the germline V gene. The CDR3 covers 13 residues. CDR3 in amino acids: CASSEARFDEQYF. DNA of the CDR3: TGTGCCAGCAGTGAAGCTCGGTTCGACGAGCAGTACTTC.

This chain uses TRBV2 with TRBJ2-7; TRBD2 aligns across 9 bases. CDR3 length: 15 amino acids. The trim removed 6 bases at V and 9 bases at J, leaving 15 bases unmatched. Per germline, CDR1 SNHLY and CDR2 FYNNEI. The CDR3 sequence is CASRASGAPGEVQYF. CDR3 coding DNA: TGTGCCAGCAGGGCTAGCGGGGCCCCGGGGGAGGTGCAGTACTTC.

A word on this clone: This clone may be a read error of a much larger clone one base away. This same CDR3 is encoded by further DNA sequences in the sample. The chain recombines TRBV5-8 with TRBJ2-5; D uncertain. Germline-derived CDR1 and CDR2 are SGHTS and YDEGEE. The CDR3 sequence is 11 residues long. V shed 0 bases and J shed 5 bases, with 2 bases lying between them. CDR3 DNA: TGTGCCAGCAGCTTGGTGGAGACCCAGTACTTC. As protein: CASSLVETQYF.

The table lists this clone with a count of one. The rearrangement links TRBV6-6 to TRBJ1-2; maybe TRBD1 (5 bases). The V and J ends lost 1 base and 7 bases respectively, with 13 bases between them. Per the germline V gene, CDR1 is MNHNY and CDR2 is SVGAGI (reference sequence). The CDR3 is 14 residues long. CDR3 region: CASSYLGPDSGYTF. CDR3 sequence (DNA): TGTGCCAGCAGTTACTTGGGGCCTGACTCTGGCTACACCTTC.

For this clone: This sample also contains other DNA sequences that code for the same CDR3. DNA of the CDR3: TGCGCCAGCAGCTTTTATGGCACAGATACGCAGTATTTT. Amino acid sequence: CASSFYGTDTQYF. The chain combines TRBV5-1 with TRBJ2-3; D is uncertain. The ends were cut back, 2 bases at V and 1 base at J, with 5 bases in the middle. The CDR3 has 13 amino acids. Germline values: CDR1 SGHRS, CDR2 YFSETQ.

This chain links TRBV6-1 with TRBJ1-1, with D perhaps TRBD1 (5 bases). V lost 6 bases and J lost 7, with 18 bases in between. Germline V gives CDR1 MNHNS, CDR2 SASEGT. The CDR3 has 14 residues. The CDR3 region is CASSARGPIYEAFF. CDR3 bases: TGTGCCAGCAGCGCTAGGGGCCCGATCTATGAAGCTTTCTTT.

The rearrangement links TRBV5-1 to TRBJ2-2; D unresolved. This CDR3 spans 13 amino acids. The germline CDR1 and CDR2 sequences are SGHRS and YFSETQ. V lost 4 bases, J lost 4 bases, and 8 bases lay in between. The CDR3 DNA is TGCGCCAGCAGCCCCATTCGCACCGGGGAGCTGTTTTTT. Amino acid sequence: CASSPIRTGELFF.

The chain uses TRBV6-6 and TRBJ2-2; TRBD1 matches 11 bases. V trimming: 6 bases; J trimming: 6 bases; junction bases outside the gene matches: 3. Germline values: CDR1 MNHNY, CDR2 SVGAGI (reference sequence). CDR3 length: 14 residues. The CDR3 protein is CASSGQGAPGELFF. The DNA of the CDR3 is TGTGCCAGCAGCGGACAGGGGGCGCCCGGGGAGCTGTTTTTT.

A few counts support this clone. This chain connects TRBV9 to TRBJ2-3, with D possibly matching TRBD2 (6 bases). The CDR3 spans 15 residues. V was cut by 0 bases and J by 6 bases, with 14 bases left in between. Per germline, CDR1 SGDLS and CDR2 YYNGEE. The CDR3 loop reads CASSVDGTATDTQYF. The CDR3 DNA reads TGTGCCAGCAGCGTAGACGGGACTGCCACGGATACGCAGTATTTT.

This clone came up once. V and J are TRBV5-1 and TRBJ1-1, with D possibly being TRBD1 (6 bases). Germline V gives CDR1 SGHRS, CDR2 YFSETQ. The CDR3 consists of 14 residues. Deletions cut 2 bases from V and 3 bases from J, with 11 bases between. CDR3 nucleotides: TGCGCCAGCAGCTTAACAGGGCCGGACACTGAAGCTTTCTTT. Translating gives CASSLTGPDTEAFF. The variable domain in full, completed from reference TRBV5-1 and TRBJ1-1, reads KAGVTQTPRYLIKTRGQQVTLSCSPISGHRSVSWYQQTPGQGLQFLFEYFSETQRNKGNFPGRFSGRQFSNSRSEMNVSTLELGDSALYLCASSLTGPDTEAFFGQGTRLTVV.